This TCR beta chain originates from a study of T cell changes during pregnancy in multiple sclerosis. This CDR3 contains 20 residues. Trimming took 1 base from V and 6 from J, leaving 28 bases between them. Germline V CDR1 and CDR2: LGHNA, YSLEER. This clone turned up a few times. Profiled with immunoSEQ multiplex PCR; TCRdb holds only in-frame clones, not every one. The sample shows roughly 9,900 clones, around 89% of them seen only once. Specimen: CD8+ T cells from peripheral blood mononuclear cells, collected in the first trimester of pregnancy. The chain carries TRBV4-3 and TRBJ1-5, with D possibly matching TRBD1 (5 bases). The sequence was obtained from a female donor in good health, enrolled as a control in a pregnancy study. The CDR3 sequence is CASSQAYLFRPGEGGQPQHF. The CDR3 nucleotides read TGCGCCAGCAGCCAAGCGTATCTCTTTCGGCCGGGGGAAGGAGGTCAGCCCCAGCATTTT.